These 13 T cell receptor beta chains came from one sample sequenced in a study of cytomegalovirus exposure and HLA in healthy donors. It was with 60 Vbeta and 13 Jbeta primers that the PCR ran. Repertoires were generated with immunoSEQ multiplex PCR, while TCRdb's copy carries only in-frame clones and drops some. The sample lists more than 150,000 clones, roughly 79% seen once, with 1.5% to 1.7% in the top ten. The material sequenced was PBMCs. These receptors all stem from a man aged 35 to 55 in good health and CMV-seronegative.

This chain links TRBV27 with TRBJ2-3; D may be TRBD2 (6 bases). CDR1 and CDR2 from the germline V gene are MNHEY and SMNVEV (reference sequence). CDR3 size: 14 residues. Trimming pared 8 bases from V and 2 bases from J, leaving 14 bases between. Here the CDR3 reads CASGMQRVTDTQYF. The CDR3 coding sequence is TGTGCCAGCGGGATGCAGCGGGTCACAGATACGCAGTATTTT.

V and J are TRBV27 and TRBJ2-7; 8 bases line up with TRBD1. Germline V gene sequence: CDR1 MNHEY, CDR2 SMNVEV (reference sequence). V lost 9 bases to trimming and J lost 3 bases; unmatched junction nucleotides: 10. This CDR3 spans 14 amino acids. CDR3 region: CASRPGQVNYEQYF. The DNA for the CDR3 is TGTGCCAGTCGACCGGGACAGGTCAACTACGAGCAGTACTTC.

CDR3 bases: TGTGCCAGCAGTGAAGACAGCTTCTACAATGAGCAGTTCTTC. It is translated as CASSEDSFYNEQFF. This chain connects TRBV25-1 to TRBJ2-1, with D possibly matching TRBD1 (5 bases). Trimming left V 2 bases short and J 3 bases short, with 8 bases between. In germline, CDR1 is MGHDK, CDR2 SYGVNS. CDR3 length: 14 amino acids.

The rearrangement joins TRBV14 to TRBJ2-7; a possible D gene is TRBD2 (5 bases). V was clipped by 1 base and J by 3 bases, with 7 bases between them. Germline CDR1 is SGHDN and CDR2 is FVKESK. The CDR3 covers 13 residues. CDR3 residues: CASSQGEGYEQYV. CDR3 nucleotide sequence: TGTGCCAGCAGCCAAGGAGAGGGCTACGAGCAGTACGTC.

The rearrangement links TRBV7-9 to TRBJ2-3; the match to TRBD1 covers 7 bases. The CDR3 spans 14 residues. V trimming: 5 bases; J trimming: 5 bases; junction bases outside the gene matches: 7. Per the germline V gene, CDR1 is SEHNR and CDR2 is FQNEAQ (reference sequence). This CDR3 reads CASSLTGLKDTQYF. The CDR3 bases are TGTGCCAGCAGCCTGACAGGGCTGAAAGATACGCAGTATTTT.

The J gene is TRBJ2-5, the V gene TRBV27; no reliable D call. The V end lost 3 bases, the J end lost 2 bases, and 7 bases lay between the germline ends. Germline V gene lookup returns CDR1 MNHEY and CDR2 SMNVEV (reference sequence). This CDR3 has 13 amino acids. CDR3 region: CASSFTVQETQYF. CDR3 DNA sequence: TGTGCCAGCAGTTTTACGGTTCAAGAGACCCAGTACTTC.

This chain joins TRBV7-2 and TRBJ2-7, with a possible D match to TRBD1 (8 bases). This CDR3 spans 15 amino acids. Per the germline V gene, CDR1 is SGHTA and CDR2 is FQGNSA. The germline V and J ends were trimmed by 5 bases and 1 base, with 15 bases remaining between them. DNA for the CDR3: TGTGCCAGCAGCAACAGGGGGGGGTTATCCTACGAGCAGTACGTC. Amino acid sequence: CASSNRGGLSYEQYV.

This chain links TRBV5-1 with TRBJ2-7; 12 bases match TRBD1. Germline CDR1 SGHRS, CDR2 YFSETQ. Trimming removed 3 bases from V and 6 bases from J; junction bases left unmatched: 1. The CDR3 runs 13 residues. The CDR3: CASSWDRGREQYV. The CDR3 DNA reads as TGCGCCAGCAGCTGGGACAGGGGGCGCGAGCAGTACGTC.

The chain uses TRBV27 and TRBJ2-5, with TRBD2 as a possible D gene (6 bases). The V gene lost 5 bases and the J gene lost 5 bases, with 15 bases spanning the gap. The V gene's germline CDR1 is MNHEY and CDR2 SMNVEV (reference sequence). The CDR3 runs 14 residues. The CDR3 bases are TGTGCCAGCAGTCTTGGGTCCGGGGGTGAGACCCAGTACTTC. It encodes CASSLGSGGETQYF.

The table lists this clone with a few counts. The chain recombines TRBV11-1 with TRBJ1-1; 8 nucleotides line up with TRBD1. With V trimmed by 0 bases and J by 6 bases, 3 bases remained unmatched. CDR3 length: 14 amino acids. Per the germline V gene, CDR1 is SGHAT and CDR2 is FQDESV (reference sequence). As DNA, the CDR3 is TGTGCCAGCAGCTTAGCCGGACAGGGTGCTGAAGCTTTCTTT. This gives the protein CASSLAGQGAEAFF.

The V call is TRBV4-1, the J call TRBJ1-1; unclear D gene. Trimming removed 1 base at V and 1 base at J, with 7 bases between. In germline, CDR1 is MGHRA, CDR2 YSYEKL. The length of the CDR3 is 14 residues. The CDR3 protein is CASSQVAENTEAFF. The CDR3 coding sequence is TGCGCCAGCAGCCAAGTGGCCGAGAACACTGAAGCTTTCTTT.

This clone has a single count. V is TRBV5-6 and J is TRBJ1-2, with TRBD1 matching 8 bases. The J segment lost 5 bases and the V segment lost 0 bases, leaving 6 bases of the junction unmatched. The CDR3 sequence is 15 residues long. CDR1 and CDR2 (germline): SGHDT, YYEEEE. The CDR3, as DNA: TGTGCCAGCAGCTTGGTGGGACAGGCCGATTATGGCTACACCTTC. It encodes CASSLVGQADYGYTF.

The chain has TRBV10-3 and TRBJ1-5, with TRBD1 matching over 7 bases. The germline V gene encodes CDR1 ENHRY and CDR2 SYGVKD. The trim removed 2 bases at V and 6 bases at J, leaving 7 bases unmatched. This CDR3 spans 15 amino acids. CDR3 region: CAISEDREVFQPQHF. The CDR3 region has the DNA TGTGCCATCAGTGAGGACAGGGAGGTTTTTCAGCCCCAGCATTTT.